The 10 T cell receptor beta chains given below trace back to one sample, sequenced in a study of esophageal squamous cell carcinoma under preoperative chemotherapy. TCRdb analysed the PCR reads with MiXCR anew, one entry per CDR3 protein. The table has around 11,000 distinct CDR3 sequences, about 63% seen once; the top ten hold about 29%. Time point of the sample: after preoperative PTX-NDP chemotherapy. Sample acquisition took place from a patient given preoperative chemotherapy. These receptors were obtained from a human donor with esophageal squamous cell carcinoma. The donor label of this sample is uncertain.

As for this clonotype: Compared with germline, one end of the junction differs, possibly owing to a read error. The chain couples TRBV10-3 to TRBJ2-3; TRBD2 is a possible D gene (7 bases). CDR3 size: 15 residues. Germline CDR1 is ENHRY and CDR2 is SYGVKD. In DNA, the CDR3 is TGTGCCACGCTTCCTAGGGGGAGGGACCCAGAGACGCAGTATTTT. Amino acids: CATLPRGRDPETQYF.

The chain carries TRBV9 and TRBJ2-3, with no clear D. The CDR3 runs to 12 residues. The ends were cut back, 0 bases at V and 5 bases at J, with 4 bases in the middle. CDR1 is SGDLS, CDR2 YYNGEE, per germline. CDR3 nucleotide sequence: TGTGCCAGCAGCGTAGGTTTAGATACGCAGTATTTT. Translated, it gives CASSVGLDTQYF.

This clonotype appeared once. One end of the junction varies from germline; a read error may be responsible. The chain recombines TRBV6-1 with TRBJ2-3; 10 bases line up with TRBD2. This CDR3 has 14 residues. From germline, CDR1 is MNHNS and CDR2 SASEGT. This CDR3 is CAGSGGAGPDTQYF. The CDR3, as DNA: TGTGCCGGCAGCGGGGGGGCCGGCCCCGATACGCAGTATTTC.

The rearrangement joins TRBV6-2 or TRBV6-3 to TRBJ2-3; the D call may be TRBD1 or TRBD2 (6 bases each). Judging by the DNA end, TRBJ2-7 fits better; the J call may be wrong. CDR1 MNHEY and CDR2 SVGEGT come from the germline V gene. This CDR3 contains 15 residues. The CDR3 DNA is TGTGCCAGCAGTTACTCGGCCACCGGGGGCGGTGAGCAGTACTTC. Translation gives CASSYSATGGGEQYF.

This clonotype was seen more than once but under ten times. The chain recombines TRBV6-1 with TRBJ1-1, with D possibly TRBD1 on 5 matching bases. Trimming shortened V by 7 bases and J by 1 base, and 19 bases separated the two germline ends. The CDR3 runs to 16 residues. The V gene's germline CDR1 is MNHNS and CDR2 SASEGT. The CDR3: CASTIIPTETNTEAFF. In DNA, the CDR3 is TGTGCCAGCACCATAATACCGACAGAAACGAACACTGAAGCTTTCTTT.

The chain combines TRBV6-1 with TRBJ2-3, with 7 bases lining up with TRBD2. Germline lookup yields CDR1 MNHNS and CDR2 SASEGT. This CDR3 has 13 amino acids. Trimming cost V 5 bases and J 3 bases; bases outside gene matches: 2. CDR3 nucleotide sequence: TGTGCCAGCAGTAGGGGAGGGACAGATACGCAGTATTTT. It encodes CASSRGGTDTQYF.

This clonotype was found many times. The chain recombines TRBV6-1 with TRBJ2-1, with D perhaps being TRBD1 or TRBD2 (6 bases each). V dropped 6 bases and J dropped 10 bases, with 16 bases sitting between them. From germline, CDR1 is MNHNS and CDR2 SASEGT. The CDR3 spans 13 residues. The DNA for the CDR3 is TGTGCCAGCAGCATAGGGGGGACCTACGAGCAGTTCTTC. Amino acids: CASSIGGTYEQFF.

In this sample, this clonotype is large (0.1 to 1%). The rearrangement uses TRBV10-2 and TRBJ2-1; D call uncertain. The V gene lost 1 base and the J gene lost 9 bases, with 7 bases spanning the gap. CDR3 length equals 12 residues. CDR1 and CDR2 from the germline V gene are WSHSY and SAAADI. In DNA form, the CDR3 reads TGCGCCAGCAGTGAGTTTGGAATTGAGCAGTTCTTC. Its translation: CASSEFGIEQFF.

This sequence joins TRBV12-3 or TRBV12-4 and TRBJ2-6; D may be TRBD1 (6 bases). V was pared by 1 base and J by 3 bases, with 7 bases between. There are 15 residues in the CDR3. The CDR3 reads CASSLGGGGANVLTF. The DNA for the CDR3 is TGTGCCAGCAGTTTAGGAGGGGGTGGGGCCAACGTCCTGACTTTC.

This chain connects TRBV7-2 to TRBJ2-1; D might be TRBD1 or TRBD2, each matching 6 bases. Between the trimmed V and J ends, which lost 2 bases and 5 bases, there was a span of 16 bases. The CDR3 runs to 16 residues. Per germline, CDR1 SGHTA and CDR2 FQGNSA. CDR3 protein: CASSLIGGLGNNEQFF. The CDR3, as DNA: TGTGCCAGCAGCTTAATCGGGGGCCTCGGGAACAATGAGCAGTTCTTC.